This entry concerns a single TCR beta chain. This clonotype occurred a few times. No cognate antigen has been identified for it. Per-nucleotide qualities are absent, and no much larger clonotype sits a single base away. TCRdb records Illumina HiSeq 2500 as the sequencer. TCR beta libraries were prepared by quantitative 5'-RACE with molecular barcodes. On the authors' methods: Disease-linked TCR variants were identified with a new computational method built on a probabilistic model of VDJ rearrangement. TCRdb handled the public reads itself, with Q25 trimming in fastp and clone calling in MiXCR, and kept productive beta chains. Rows are combined by CDR3 protein, so each entry shows the most common genes and DNA. The V and J calls were not made by the authors but by TCRdb's processing. Recorded for this sample are approximately 400,000 distinct CDR3 sequences; 25% to 30% of them occurred a single time. The ten largest clones add up to roughly 1% of the sample.

These data are taken from a study of CD8 T cells in ankylosing spondylitis (dated by TCRdb to about 2017). Regarding the research as a whole: To find TCR variants linked to disease, the study profiled T cell receptor beta repertoires in ankylosing spondylitis patients and healthy donors. The full study cohort comprised 20 to 30 ankylosing spondylitis patients and roughly 100 healthy donors. Peripheral blood was sampled, and synovial fluid was also collected from ankylosing spondylitis patients. General study outcomes and caveats: A TCR beta motif made up of several highly homologous amino acid variants appeared to be characteristic of blood from ankylosing spondylitis patients. Some motif variants were previously reported in synovial fluid and blood of reactive arthritis patients, suggesting common disease-initiation mechanisms. According to the report, matched synovial fluid samples from ankylosing spondylitis patients were significantly enriched for the disease-linked clones. In peripheral blood, the disease-linked clones were found at relatively low frequencies and had a CD8+ phenotype.

Specimen: blood, either unsorted or a sorted T cell fraction (not recorded which). The source of this sequence is a male donor with ankylosing spondylitis.

The CDR3 protein is CASSLDSRSSYNEQFF. The DNA is as follows: TGTGCCAGCAGCTTAGACTCTAGGAGCTCCTACAATGAGCAGTTCTTC. The rearrangement combines TRBV7-7 with TRBJ2-1; too little of a D gene remains to name it. Counted from cysteine to phenylalanine, this CDR3 has 16 amino acids. Left in the record is the CDR3 DNA by itself, 48 bases read in frame from the first base. Relative to germline, V is 1 base shorter and J is 0 bases shorter, with 10 bases between their ends. According to the germline V gene (reference sequence), CDR1 reads SSHAT and CDR2 reads FNYEAQ.